The 25 T cell receptor beta chains given below trace back to one sample, sequenced in a study of CD8+CD57+ T cells in acquired aplastic anemia. Profiles of TCR beta VDJ and CDR3 were generated from a genomic DNA template. TCRdb redid the calling of the reads with MiXCR, one entry per CDR3 protein. This sample has roughly 93,000 distinct CDR3 sequences, with less than 75% found just once. For sequencing, patients were chosen who had shown expansion of CD8+CD57+ cells by flow cytometry. The sample was sorted CD4+, CD8+, or CD8+CD57+ T cells (not recorded which) from PBMCs. These receptors were taken from a human donor with aplastic anemia.

In DNA form, the CDR3 reads TGTGCCAGCAGCGCCGGCTCTCCATCCAATAATTCACCCCTCCACTTT. This encodes CASSAGSPSNNSPLHF. V usage is TRBV9 and J usage is TRBJ1-6; unclear D gene. The CDR3 has 16 residues. The germline V gene has CDR1 SGDLS and CDR2 YYNGEE. The ends were cut back, 3 bases at V and 5 bases at J, with 15 bases in the middle.

This clonotype was seen only a few times. CDR3 sequence: CASSQDSPGELFF. CDR3 sequence (DNA): TGTGCCAGCAGTCAGGACAGTCCCGGGGAGCTGTTTTTT. The V call is TRBV2, the J call TRBJ2-2; TRBD1 might be the D (6 bases). Trimming shortened V by 5 bases and J by 6 bases, and 10 bases separated the two germline ends. Germline CDR1 is SNHLY and CDR2 is FYNNEI. The CDR3 length is 13 residues. Drawing the rest from reference TRBV2 and TRBJ2-2, the complete variable domain is EPEVTQTPSHQVTQMGQEVILRCVPISNHLYFYWYRQILGQKVEFLVSFYNNEISEKSEIFDDQFSVERPDGSNFTLKIRSTKLEDSAMYFCASSQDSPGELFFGEGSRLTVL.

The chain uses TRBV20-1 and TRBJ2-7; D gene ambiguous. V was trimmed by 5 bases and J by 3 bases, leaving 8 bases between them. The CDR3 spans 11 residues. Looked up from germline, CDR1 is DFQATT and CDR2 is SNEGSKA (reference sequence). CDR3 residues: CSAGARYEQYF. In nucleotides, the CDR3 is TGCAGTGCTGGCGCTCGCTACGAGCAGTACTTC.

The sample holds a few counts of this clonotype. One end of the junction varies from germline; a read error may be responsible. The chain recombines TRBV10-2 with TRBJ1-6, with D uncertain. Per the germline V gene, CDR1 is WSHSY and CDR2 is SAAADI. This CDR3 is built from 15 residues. CDR3 in amino acids: CASSERASYTSPLHF. In DNA, the CDR3 is TGCGCCAGCAGTGAGAGGGCCAGCTATACTTCACCCCTCCACTTT.

The V call is TRBV20-1, the J call TRBJ2-5; weak D call: TRBD1 (6 bases). Germline V gene sequence: CDR1 DFQATT, CDR2 SNEGSKA (reference sequence). V lost 8 bases and J 10 bases, leaving 23 bases between the germline ends. The CDR3 extends over 13 amino acids. The CDR3 protein is CSSLTPPRGYQYF. The CDR3, as DNA: TGCAGTTCTCTAACTCCTCCGAGGGGGTACCAGTACTTC.

The chain couples TRBV25-1 to TRBJ1-2; the match to TRBD1 covers 7 bases. With V trimmed by 7 bases and J by 6 bases, 8 bases remained unmatched. The CDR3 consists of 13 residues. Looked up from germline, CDR1 is MGHDK and CDR2 is SYGVNS. The CDR3 DNA is TGTGCCAGCAACCGGGGGACAGTGGATGGCTACACCTTC. It yields the protein CASNRGTVDGYTF.

V usage is TRBV7-9 and J usage is TRBJ1-5; D not resolved. The CDR3 has 14 residues. CDR1 is SEHNR, CDR2 FQNEAQ, per germline (reference sequence). V gave up 0 bases and J gave up 4 bases, with 7 bases separating them. CDR3 in amino acids: CASSLAVTNQPQHF. CDR3 bases: TGTGCCAGCAGCTTAGCAGTGACAAATCAGCCCCAGCATTTT.

This chain connects TRBV20-1 to TRBJ2-4, with a possible D match to TRBD2 (5 bases). This CDR3 is built from 11 residues. Germline values: CDR1 DFQATT, CDR2 SNEGSKA (reference sequence). The V end was cut by 4 bases, the J end by 12 bases, with 13 bases between. The CDR3 DNA follows: TGCAGTGCTACCCCCGAAGAGGGTCAGTACTTC. This codes for CSATPEEGQYF.

The J gene is TRBJ1-3, the V gene TRBV5-6, with D possibly TRBD1 on 6 matching bases. The CDR3 length is 13 residues. Germline CDR1 SGHDT, CDR2 YYEEEE. Trimming took 0 bases from V and 15 from J, leaving 16 bases between them. CDR3: CASSLVGGGHRYF. The CDR3 nucleotides read TGTGCCAGCAGCTTGGTGGGGGGCGGACATCGATATTTT.

Details on this clonotype: At one end, the junction sequence differs from germline, possibly due to a read error. The chain carries TRBV2 and TRBJ2-5, with 7 nucleotides matching TRBD1. Germline assignment: CDR1 SNHLY and CDR2 FYNNEI. The CDR3 has 14 residues. CDR3 sequence (DNA): TGTGCCAGCAGTCCAAGGACAGGCATAGAGGCCCAGTACTTC. It codes for CASSPRTGIEAQYF.

This clonotype was detected only once. The CDR3 protein is CASSLGTDYGYTF. Here the CDR3 DNA reads TGCGCCAGCAGCTTGGGGACAGACTATGGCTACACCTTC. The chain is built from TRBV5-1 and TRBJ1-2; D is possibly TRBD1 (6 bases). The CDR3 contains 13 residues. V shed 0 bases and J shed 3 bases, with 6 bases lying between them. The germline CDR1 and CDR2 sequences are SGHRS and YFSETQ.

V gene TRBV4-2 combines with J gene TRBJ2-7; 10 bases are shared with TRBD1. The CDR3 runs 18 residues. V trimming: 1 base; J trimming: 6 bases; junction bases outside the gene matches: 15. Germline CDR1 reads LGHNA; CDR2 reads YNFKEQ. The CDR3 loop reads CASSQAPTWTGGKGEQYF. For the CDR3, the DNA is TGTGCCAGCAGCCAAGCTCCCACGTGGACAGGGGGTAAGGGCGAGCAGTACTTC.

In this sample, this clonotype turned up once. This sequence joins TRBV5-1 and TRBJ2-1; D may correspond to TRBD1 or TRBD2 (5 bases each). Germline CDR1 reads SGHRS; CDR2 reads YFSETQ. Trimming removed 3 bases from V and 4 bases from J, with 17 bases in between. CDR3 length: 16 residues. The CDR3 spells CASSSSQGTGYNEQFF. CDR3 bases: TGCGCCAGCAGCTCCTCCCAGGGAACGGGGTACAATGAGCAGTTCTTC.

The table lists this clonotype with a count of one. The chain is built from TRBV9 and TRBJ1-2; D is undetermined. The CDR3 runs 10 residues. Germline V gives CDR1 SGDLS, CDR2 YYNGEE. The ends were cut back, 5 bases at V and 7 bases at J, with 6 bases in the middle. The CDR3 region is CASRPCGYTF. Here the CDR3 DNA reads TGTGCCAGCAGGCCGTGTGGCTACACCTTC.

The CDR3 DNA follows: TGCAGTGCCCGATCGGCTATGAACACTGAAGCTTTCTTT. This sequence encodes CSARSAMNTEAFF. J is TRBJ1-1 and V is TRBV20-1; D unclear. Germline CDR1 and CDR2: DFQATT and SNEGSKA (reference sequence). There are 13 residues in the CDR3. Trimming took 6 bases from V and 0 from J, leaving 11 bases between them.

The chain recombines TRBV25-1 with TRBJ2-7, with 10 positions matching TRBD2. The germline CDR1 and CDR2 sequences are MGHDK and SYGVNS. This CDR3 comprises 15 residues. V lost 4 bases and J lost 2; bases outside the gene matches: 5. The CDR3 here is CASSVTSGNTYEQYF. In DNA, the CDR3 is TGTGCCAGCAGTGTTACTAGCGGGAATACCTACGAGCAGTACTTC.

This clonotype showed up just a few times. This chain joins TRBV7-9 and TRBJ2-5; possibly TRBD1 or TRBD2 for D (5 bases each). The CDR3 totals 12 residues. The ends were cut back, 5 bases at V and 5 bases at J, with 9 bases in the middle. CDR1 is SEHNR, CDR2 FQNEAQ, per germline (reference sequence). The CDR3 loop reads CASSRDGETQYF. The DNA of the CDR3 is TGTGCCAGCAGCCGGGACGGGGAGACCCAGTACTTC.

The chain has TRBV7-2 and TRBJ2-5; 10 bases agree with TRBD2. This CDR3 has 14 amino acids. V was pared by 3 bases and J by 5 bases, with 3 bases of the junction left unmatched. Germline CDR1 SGHTA, CDR2 FQGNSA. In DNA form, the CDR3 reads TGTGCCAGCAGCTTGCTAGCGGGGGAGGAGACCCAGTACTTC. It encodes CASSLLAGEETQYF.

Notes on this clonotype: Compared with germline, one end of the junction differs, possibly owing to a read error. The genes are TRBV7-8 and TRBJ2-7, with D unclear. Germline-derived CDR1 and CDR2 are SGHVS and FQNEAQ. The CDR3 covers 13 residues. The CDR3, as DNA: TGTGCTAGCAGCTTATATGGCCACTACGAGCAGTACTTC. This sequence encodes CASSLYGHYEQYF.

The chain uses TRBV25-1 and TRBJ2-3; the D gene is possibly TRBD2 (5 bases). Trimming cost V 2 bases and J 0 bases, with 9 bases left between them. This CDR3 contains 15 residues. Germline CDR1 and CDR2: MGHDK and SYGVNS. Here the CDR3 reads CASSETRRSTDTQYF. In DNA, the CDR3 is TGTGCCAGCAGTGAAACTAGGAGGAGCACAGATACGCAGTATTTT.

The chain carries TRBV7-6 and TRBJ2-5; a possible D gene is TRBD2 (6 bases). V was shortened by 8 bases and J by 5 bases, with 18 bases between the two germline ends. CDR3 length: 14 residues. Germline CDR1 and CDR2: SGHVS and FNYEAQ. The DNA of the CDR3 is TGTGCCAGCGGGACGACCGGGAGTAGGGAGACCCAGTACTTC. Translated: CASGTTGSRETQYF.

The CDR3 is CASSQDWTQLYYGYTF. DNA for the CDR3: TGTGCCAGCAGCCAAGATTGGACACAGCTGTATTATGGCTACACCTTC. The genes are TRBV14 and TRBJ1-2, with TRBD1 as a possible D gene (5 bases). The V gene lost 0 bases and the J gene lost 5 bases, with 16 bases spanning the gap. The germline V gene encodes CDR1 SGHDN and CDR2 FVKESK. The CDR3 runs to 16 residues.

The J gene is TRBJ2-3, the V gene TRBV9, with 7 bases that match TRBD1. The V and J ends lost 0 bases and 4 bases, in that order; junction bases with no gene match: 5. CDR3 size: 15 residues. Per germline, CDR1 SGDLS and CDR2 YYNGEE. CDR3 nucleotides: TGTGCCAGCAGCGTAGTCGGGCAGGGGGCAGATACGCAGTATTTT. Translating it yields CASSVVGQGADTQYF.

The gene calls are TRBV24-1 and TRBJ2-2; 8 bases line up with TRBD1. The germline V gene has CDR1 KGHDR and CDR2 SFDVKD. CDR3 length: 16 amino acids. V lost 4 bases and J lost 1; bases outside the gene matches: 4. Here the CDR3 DNA reads TGTGCCACCAGTGAGGCTGGGACAGGGAACACCGGGGAGCTGTTTTTT. It specifies CATSEAGTGNTGELFF.

This clonotype occurred a few times. The chain uses TRBV7-9 and TRBJ2-3; 8 bases align to TRBD1. CDR1 SEHNR and CDR2 FQNEAQ come from the germline V gene (reference sequence). Trimming removed 5 bases from V and 6 bases from J; junction bases left unmatched: 1. The CDR3 has 12 residues. CDR3 bases: TGTGCCAGCAGCACAGGGGGTGATACGCAGTATTTT. The encoded protein is CASSTGGDTQYF.